The 7 T cell receptor beta chains given below trace back to one sample, sequenced in a study of breast tumors, draining lymph nodes, adjacent tissues. TCRdb used MiXCR to reprocess the multiplex PCR reads, holding one entry per CDR3 protein. This table has approximately 100,000 distinct CDR3 sequences, around 30% appearing once. Breast cancer patients provided tissue from their axillary draining lymph nodes. Sequenced input: axillary lymph node tissue. These receptors came from a female donor with breast cancer. Some clones in this sample may be carry-over from other donors' samples.

This clonotype showed up many times. The chain has TRBV5-1 and TRBJ2-7; D could derive from TRBD1 or TRBD2 (5 bases each). V was clipped by 7 bases and J by 3 bases, with 14 bases between them. CDR1 and CDR2 (germline): SGHRS, YFSETQ. The length of the CDR3 is 13 residues. The CDR3, as DNA: TGCGCCAGCGGCCGGGACGCTGGCTACGAGCAGTACTTC. Its translation: CASGRDAGYEQYF.

The chain links TRBV2 to TRBJ1-5; D gene ambiguous. This CDR3 contains 15 residues. Germline-derived CDR1 and CDR2 are SNHLY and FYNNEI. The V gene lost 5 bases and the J gene lost 4 bases, with 15 bases spanning the gap. For the CDR3, the DNA is TGTGCCAGCAGTAACGGAGCAGCCAGAAATCAGCCCCAGCATTTT. Its protein is CASSNGAARNQPQHF.

This chain uses TRBV6-5 with TRBJ1-1; D might be TRBD1 (5 bases). CDR1 MNHEY and CDR2 SVGAGI come from the germline V gene. This CDR3 is built from 14 residues. V was pared by 6 bases and J by 1 base, with 12 bases between. The CDR3 sequence is CASRQDGTNTEAFF. For the CDR3, the DNA is TGTGCCAGCAGGCAAGACGGGACGAACACTGAAGCTTTCTTT.

In its sample, this clonotype was seen many times. V and J are TRBV19 and TRBJ1-6, with D uncertain. V lost 3 bases to trimming and J lost 2 bases, with 17 bases between them. Germline loops: CDR1 LNHDA, CDR2 SQIVND (reference sequence). The CDR3 is 18 amino acids. The CDR3 sequence is CASSISRGTLPYNSPLHF. The CDR3 bases are TGTGCCAGTAGTATCAGCCGAGGAACTCTCCCCTATAATTCACCCCTCCACTTT.

At least ten counts were recorded for this clonotype. The V and J genes are TRBV5-1 and TRBJ1-2; possible D gene TRBD1, 5 bases. This CDR3 has 16 residues. V lost 0 bases to trimming and J lost 4 bases, with 16 bases between them. In germline, CDR1 is SGHRS, CDR2 YFSETQ. This CDR3 reads CASSLEMGVGGYGYTF. The CDR3 DNA sequence: TGCGCCAGCAGCTTGGAGATGGGGGTCGGTGGCTATGGCTACACCTTC.

Only a few counts were recorded for this clonotype. The chain joins TRBV6-2 or TRBV6-3 to TRBJ1-1; D is undetermined. The length of the CDR3 is 13 residues. Germline values: CDR1 MNHEY, CDR2 SVGEGT. The ends were cut back, 8 bases at V and 1 base at J, with 11 bases in the middle. The CDR3 bases are TGTGCCAGCCTCCCCGCGCGGAACACTGAAGCTTTCTTT. Protein sequence: CASLPARNTEAFF.

V and J are TRBV18 and TRBJ2-6; TRBD1 aligns across 8 bases. Per the germline V gene, CDR1 is KGHSH and CDR2 is LQKENI. With 0 bases clipped from V and 0 bases from J, the junction kept 7 bases outside the gene matches. The CDR3 covers 19 residues. The CDR3 DNA reads TGTGCCAGCTCACCACCGTCGACAGGGGACAGCTCTGGGGCCAACGTCCTGACTTTC. Amino acids: CASSPPSTGDSSGANVLTF.